This T cell receptor (beta chain) was sequenced for a study of neurological immune-mediated disorders. This clonotype was seen repeatedly, ten times or more. Germline assignment: CDR1 MDHEN and CDR2 SYDVKM. With V trimmed by 6 bases and J by 4 bases, 9 bases remained unmatched. The CDR3 runs 16 residues. Via MiXCR, TCRdb re-called the 5' RACE reads, giving one row per CDR3 protein. The table shows 60,000 or so distinct CDR3 sequences, with 3% to 4% occurring only once. This sequence originates from a woman aged 60-75 years with multiple sclerosis. Sequenced material: PBMCs. This chain connects TRBV28 to TRBJ2-3, with 11 positions matching TRBD2. CDR3 coding DNA: TGTGCCAGCAGCCCTCGCCTAGCGGGGGGTGCAGATACGCAGTATTTT. This gives the protein CASSPRLAGGADTQYF. The variable domain in full, completed from reference TRBV28 and TRBJ2-3, reads DVKVTQSSRYLVKRTGEKVFLECVQDMDHENMFWYRQDPGLGLRLIYFSYDVKMKEKGDIPEGYSVSREKKERFSLILESASTNQTSMYLCASSPRLAGGADTQYFGPGTRLTVL.